This T cell receptor beta chain derives from a study of shared clonotypes between healthy human individuals. On this clone itself: What it recognizes is unknown.

Produced via immunoSEQ multiplex PCR; TCRdb's table is partial and in-frame only. The data show around 2.1 million clones, 85% to 95% seen once. Study-wide findings and caveats: Unshared clonotypes carried lower generation probabilities than those common to all four donors. Expectations were that clonotype sharing among donors would be affected by sequencing depth. Clonotypes that were shared across a handful of donors made up approximately 5% of naive CD4 clonotypes.

CD45RO-negative, CCR7-positively selected cells formed the naive CD8 fraction, excluding terminally differentiated effector memory CD45RA+ cells. Source material: naive CD8+ T cells from PBMCs. This sequence was found in a man younger than 35 in good health. Some clones in this sample may be carry-over from other donors' samples.

The CDR3 loop is CASSPGSGGTYEQYF. The CDR3 coding sequence is TGTGCCAGCAGCCCAGGGAGCGGGGGTACCTACGAGCAGTACTTC. The chain combines TRBV9 with TRBJ2-7; 8 bases line up with TRBD2. Germline CDR1 is SGDLS and CDR2 is YYNGEE. The CDR3 spans 15 residues. With 4 bases clipped from V and 2 bases from J, the junction kept 8 bases outside the gene matches.